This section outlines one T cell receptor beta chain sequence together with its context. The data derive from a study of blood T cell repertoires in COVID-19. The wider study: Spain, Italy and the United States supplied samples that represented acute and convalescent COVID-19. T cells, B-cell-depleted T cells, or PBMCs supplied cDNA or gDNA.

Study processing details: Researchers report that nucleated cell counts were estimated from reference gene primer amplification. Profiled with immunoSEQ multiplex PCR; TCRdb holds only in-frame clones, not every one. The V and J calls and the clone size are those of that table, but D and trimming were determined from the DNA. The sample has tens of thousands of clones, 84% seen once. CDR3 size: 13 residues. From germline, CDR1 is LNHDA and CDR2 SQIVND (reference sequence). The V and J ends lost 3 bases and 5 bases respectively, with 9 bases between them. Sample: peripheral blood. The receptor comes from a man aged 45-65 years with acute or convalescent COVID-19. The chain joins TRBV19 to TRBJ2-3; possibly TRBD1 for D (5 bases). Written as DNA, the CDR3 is TGTGCCAGTAGTATCTCCAGGGTAGATACGCAGTATTTT. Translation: CASSISRVDTQYF.